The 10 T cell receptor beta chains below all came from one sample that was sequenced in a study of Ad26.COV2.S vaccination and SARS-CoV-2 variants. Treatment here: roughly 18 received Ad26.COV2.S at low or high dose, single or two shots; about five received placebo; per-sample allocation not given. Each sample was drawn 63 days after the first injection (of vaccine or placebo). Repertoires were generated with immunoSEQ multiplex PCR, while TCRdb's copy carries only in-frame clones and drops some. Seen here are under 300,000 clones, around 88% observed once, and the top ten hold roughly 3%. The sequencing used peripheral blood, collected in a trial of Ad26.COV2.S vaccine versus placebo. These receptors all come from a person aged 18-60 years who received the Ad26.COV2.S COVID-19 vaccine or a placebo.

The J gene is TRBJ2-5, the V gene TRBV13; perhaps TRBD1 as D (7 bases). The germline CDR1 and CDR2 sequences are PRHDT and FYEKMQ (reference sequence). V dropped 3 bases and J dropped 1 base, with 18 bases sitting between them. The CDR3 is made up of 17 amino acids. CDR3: CASSLTPFRGVQETQYF. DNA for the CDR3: TGTGCCAGCAGCTTGACTCCCTTCAGGGGGGTCCAAGAGACCCAGTACTTC.

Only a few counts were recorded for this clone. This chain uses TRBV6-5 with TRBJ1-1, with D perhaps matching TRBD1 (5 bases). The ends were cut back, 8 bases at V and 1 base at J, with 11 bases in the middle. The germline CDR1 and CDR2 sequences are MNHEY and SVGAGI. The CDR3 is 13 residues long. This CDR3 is CASCSRGNTEAFF. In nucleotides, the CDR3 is TGTGCCAGCTGCAGTAGGGGGAACACTGAAGCTTTCTTT.

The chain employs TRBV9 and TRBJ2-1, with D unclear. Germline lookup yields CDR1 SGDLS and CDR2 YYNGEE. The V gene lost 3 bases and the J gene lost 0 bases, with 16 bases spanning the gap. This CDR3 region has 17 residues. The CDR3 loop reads CASSAYPSSRSYNEQFF. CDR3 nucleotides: TGTGCCAGCAGCGCCTACCCTTCCTCCCGCTCCTACAATGAGCAGTTCTTC.

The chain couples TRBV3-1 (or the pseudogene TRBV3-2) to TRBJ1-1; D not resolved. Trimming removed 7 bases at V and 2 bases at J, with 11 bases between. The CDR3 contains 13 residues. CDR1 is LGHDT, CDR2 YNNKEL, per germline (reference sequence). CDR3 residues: CASTSRVNTEAFF. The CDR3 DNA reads TGTGCCAGCACTTCCCGGGTCAACACTGAAGCTTTCTTT.

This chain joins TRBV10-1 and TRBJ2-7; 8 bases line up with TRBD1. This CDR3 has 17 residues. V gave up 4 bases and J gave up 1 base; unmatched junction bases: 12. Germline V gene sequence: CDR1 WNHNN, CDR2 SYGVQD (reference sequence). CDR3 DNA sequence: TGCGCCAGCAGTGGGAGAATTGTGCAGGGGGCGTCCTACGAGCAGTACTTC. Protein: CASSGRIVQGASYEQYF.

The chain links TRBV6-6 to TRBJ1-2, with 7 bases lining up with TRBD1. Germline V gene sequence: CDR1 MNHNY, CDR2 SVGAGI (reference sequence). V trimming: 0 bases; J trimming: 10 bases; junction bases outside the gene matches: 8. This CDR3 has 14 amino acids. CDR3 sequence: CASSYSGRGTNYTF. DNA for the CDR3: TGTGCCAGCAGTTACTCGGGCAGGGGGACGAACTACACCTTC.

The CDR3 loop reads CASSLGGPPYEQYF. In DNA form, the CDR3 reads TGTGCCAGCAGCTTAGGGGGGCCCCCCTACGAGCAGTACTTC. The rearrangement uses TRBV7-2 and TRBJ2-7; TRBD1 might be the D (6 bases). This CDR3 region has 14 residues. Germline V gene data show CDR1 as SGHTA and CDR2 as FQGNSA. Between the trimmed V and J ends, which lost 1 base and 2 bases, there was a span of 9 bases.

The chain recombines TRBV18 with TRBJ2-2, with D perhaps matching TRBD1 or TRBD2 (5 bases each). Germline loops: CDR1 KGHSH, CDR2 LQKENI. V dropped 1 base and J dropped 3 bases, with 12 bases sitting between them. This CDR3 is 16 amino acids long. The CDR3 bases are TGTGCCAGCTCACCACTCCGAGGGGCGGACACCGGGGAGCTGTTTTTT. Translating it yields CASSPLRGADTGELFF.

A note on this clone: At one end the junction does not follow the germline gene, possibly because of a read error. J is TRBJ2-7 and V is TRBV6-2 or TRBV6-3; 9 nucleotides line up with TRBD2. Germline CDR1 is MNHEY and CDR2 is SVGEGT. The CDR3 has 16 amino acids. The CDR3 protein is CASSSLSSGAPYAQYF. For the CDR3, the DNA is TGTGCCAGCAGTTCCCTCTCTAGCGGGGCCCCCTACGCGCAGTACTTC.

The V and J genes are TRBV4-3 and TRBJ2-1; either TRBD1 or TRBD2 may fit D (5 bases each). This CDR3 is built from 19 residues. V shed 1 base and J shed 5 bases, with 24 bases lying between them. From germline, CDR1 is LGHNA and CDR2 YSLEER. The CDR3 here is CASSQVVVPVSSGHNEQFF. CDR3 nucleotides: TGCGCCAGCAGCCAAGTTGTCGTCCCTGTTAGTTCGGGACACAATGAGCAGTTCTTC.